This entry concerns a single T cell receptor beta chain. Its target is not known. The entry originates in a study of graft-versus-host responses after intestinal transplantation. Study as a whole: Anti-thymocyte globulin induction was given to all recipients, followed by tacrolimus and steroids for roughly 3 years. Study outcomes and limitations: Clonal ratios of graft-versus-host to host-versus-graft in allografts were high for patients exhibiting graft-donor T cell macrochimerism.

Produced via immunoSEQ multiplex PCR; TCRdb's table is partial and in-frame only. Of around 93,000 clones in the sample, 75% to 95% were seen once. CDR3 length equals 17 residues. In germline, CDR1 is SNHLY, CDR2 FYNNEI. The V and J ends lost 4 bases and 0 bases, in that order; junction bases with no gene match: 10. The sequence derives from a human donor who received an intestinal transplant. Specimen: unstimulated CD8+ T cells sorted from spleen or lymph node cells, collected before intestinal transplant. V gene TRBV2 combines with J gene TRBJ2-3; 7 bases map to TRBD2. The CDR3 DNA is TGTGCCAGCAGTGCCCCGGGAGGACCTCCTAGCACAGATACGCAGTATTTT. Protein: CASSAPGGPPSTDTQYF.